This T cell receptor beta chain was sequenced during a study of response to subunit inactivated influenza vaccine. The study's findings and limits: Seasonal influenza vaccination, on each occasion, was suggested by the authors to recruit few new T cells.

This clonotype was seen many times. Its cognate antigen is unknown. The length of the CDR3 is 13 residues. The junction had 2 bases not matched to a gene; V was cut back by 4 bases and J by 2 bases. Germline assignment: CDR1 SQVTM and CDR2 ANQGSEA. TCRdb reanalysed the RT-PCR reads using MiXCR and keeps one entry per CDR3 protein. The sample records 650,000 or so distinct CDR3 sequences, about 15% being singletons. The receptor was isolated from a man aged 45 to 65 who received an inactivated influenza vaccine. The rearrangement links TRBV29-1 to TRBJ2-1; 7 nucleotides match TRBD1. Here the sequenced sample was PBMCs from blood, taken 14 to 15 days before vaccination. The CDR3 spells CSVVGQTYNEQFF. The CDR3 nucleotides read TGCAGCGTTGTGGGACAGACCTACAATGAGCAGTTCTTC.